The present TCR beta chain was sequenced within a study of T cell repertoires in cytomegalovirus infection. Overall study findings and caveats: Pooled public TCR beta family frequency picked out CMV carriers with the relevant HLA. HLA-C-restricted TCR beta clonotypes specific for CMV led the ex vivo response.

V lost 2 bases and J lost 3, with 7 bases in between. Looked up from germline, CDR1 is SGHTA and CDR2 is FQGNSA. There are 13 residues in the CDR3. This clonotype was seen only a few times. The antigen is unknown. Each CDR3 protein gets one entry after TCRdb re-called the reads with MiXCR. Of about 570,000 distinct CDR3 sequences listed, 40% are singletons. The sample in question was cultured PBMCs, obtained from culture after CMV antigen stimulation. The chain employs TRBV7-2 and TRBJ2-5; TRBD2 might be the D (6 bases). This receptor was obtained from a human donor in good health (CMV status not recorded). Some clones in this sample may be carry-over from other donors' samples. Here the CDR3 reads CASSLWTKETQYF. In DNA form, the CDR3 reads TGTGCCAGCAGCTTATGGACTAAAGAGACCCAGTACTTC.